Each of the 22 T cell receptor beta chains below was sequenced from the same sample in a study of T cells in Graves' hyperthyroidism and ophthalmopathy. Template material for amplifying TCR beta CDR3 regions consisted of RNA transcripts. The HTBI primer set drove a first-round RT-PCR of the TCR CDR3. In TCRdb, the multiplex PCR reads were re-called with MiXCR into one record per CDR3 protein. The data hold 300,000 to 400,000 distinct CDR3 sequences, with approximately 22% observed a single time. The sample consisted of blood. The receptors were gathered from a woman in her fifties or sixties with Graves' hyperthyroidism.

The rearrangement uses TRBV28 and TRBJ2-3, with 11 bases that match TRBD2. V trimming: 5 bases; J trimming: 5 bases; junction bases outside the gene matches: 6. CDR3 size: 15 residues. CDR1 MDHEN and CDR2 SYDVKM come from the germline V gene. CDR3 protein: CASSPASGGLDTQYF. For the CDR3, the DNA is TGTGCCAGCAGTCCCGCTAGCGGGGGGCTAGATACGCAGTATTTT.

Ten or more counts support this clonotype. The gene calls are TRBV20-1 and TRBJ2-1, with TRBD2 matching over 15 bases. The CDR3 spans 14 residues. From germline, CDR1 is DFQATT and CDR2 SNEGSKA (reference sequence). J gave up 6 bases and V 6 bases, and 3 bases lay outside the gene matches. The CDR3 sequence: CSAWTSGRGNEQFF. CDR3 nucleotides: TGCAGTGCATGGACTAGCGGGAGGGGCAATGAGCAGTTCTTC.

This chain connects TRBV6-7 to TRBJ2-5; D may match TRBD1 or TRBD2 (5 bases each). TRBV6-7 is annotated as an ORF whose role is uncertain. Trimming shortened V by 8 bases and J by 9 bases, and 16 bases separated the two germline ends. The CDR3 contains 12 residues. The CDR3 sequence: CASGRTGRAQYF. CDR3 coding DNA: TGTGCCAGCGGGAGAACAGGACGGGCCCAGTACTTC.

This clonotype was picked up a small number of times. The junction shows a germline mismatch at one end, possibly a read error. The V gene is TRBV5-1, the J gene TRBJ2-5, with 12 bases matching TRBD2. Germline V gives CDR1 SGHRS, CDR2 YFSETQ. This CDR3 spans 15 amino acids. The CDR3 reads CASSLGLAGKETQYF. CDR3 in DNA: TGTGCCAGCAGCTTGGGACTAGCGGGTAAAGAGACCCAGTACTTC.

The chain employs TRBV12-3 or TRBV12-4 and TRBJ1-5; tentatively, D is TRBD1 (6 bases). CDR3 length: 15 amino acids. With 5 bases removed from V and 1 base from J, the gap between germline ends came to 12 bases. The CDR3 sequence: CASSRQAQSNQPQHF. The DNA for the CDR3 is TGTGCCAGCAGTAGACAGGCCCAAAGCAATCAGCCCCAGCATTTT.

There are many counts of this clonotype. The chain couples TRBV6-2 or TRBV6-3 to TRBJ2-7, with D possibly TRBD1 on 6 matching bases. Germline CDR1 MNHEY, CDR2 SVGEGT. V gave up 4 bases and J gave up 5 bases, with 15 bases separating them. The CDR3 covers 14 residues. DNA for the CDR3: TGTGCCAGCAGTTTTGGCAGGGGAATAAACGAGCAGTACTTC. It translates to CASSFGRGINEQYF.

The chain couples TRBV28 to TRBJ2-2, with D possibly TRBD1 on 5 matching bases. This CDR3 region has 15 residues. Looked up from germline, CDR1 is MDHEN and CDR2 is SYDVKM. V was cut by 3 bases and J by 1 base, with 9 bases left in between. In nucleotides, the CDR3 is TGTGCCAGCAGTTTTATGGGGCTGAACACCGGGGAGCTGTTTTTT. It codes for CASSFMGLNTGELFF.

This clonotype was seen ten or more times. V usage is TRBV30 and J usage is TRBJ2-2; D gene unclear. This CDR3 comprises 13 residues. Trimming shortened V by 0 bases and J by 4 bases, and 6 bases separated the two germline ends. CDR1 is GTSNPN and CDR2 is SVGIG in the germline V gene (reference sequence). The CDR3 here is CAWSVAATGELFF. The CDR3 bases are TGTGCCTGGAGTGTTGCAGCCACCGGGGAGCTGTTTTTT.

This clonotype has ten or more counts. The J gene is TRBJ2-5, the V gene TRBV10-1; D unresolved. Trimming cost V 3 bases and J 0 bases, with 5 bases left between them. CDR3 length equals 13 residues. Looked up from germline, CDR1 is WNHNN and CDR2 is SYGVQD (reference sequence). In nucleotides, the CDR3 is TGCGCCAGCAGTGAACAGTACCAAGAGACCCAGTACTTC. Translation gives CASSEQYQETQYF.

The V gene is TRBV28, the J gene TRBJ2-4; 12 bases agree with TRBD2. The V gene end was trimmed by 6 bases and the J gene end by 1 base; junction bases not matched to a gene: 4. The CDR3 has 16 residues. Germline CDR1 MDHEN, CDR2 SYDVKM. CDR3 amino acids: CASSLTSGRAKNIQYF. DNA of the CDR3: TGTGCCAGCAGCTTAACTAGCGGGAGGGCCAAAAACATTCAGTACTTC. Based on the CDR3 plus reference TRBV28 and TRBJ2-4, the full variable domain is DVKVTQSSRYLVKRTGEKVFLECVQDMDHENMFWYRQDPGLGLRLIYFSYDVKMKEKGDIPEGYSVSREKKERFSLILESASTNQTSMYLCASSLTSGRAKNIQYFGAGTRLSVL.

This clonotype came up many times. The rearrangement links TRBV29-1 to TRBJ1-3; unclear D gene. V was trimmed by 2 bases and J by 3 bases, leaving 5 bases between them. The germline V gene has CDR1 SQVTM and CDR2 ANQGSEA. This CDR3 has 12 residues. The CDR3 sequence is CSVETDGNTIYF. DNA for the CDR3: TGCAGCGTTGAAACGGATGGAAACACCATATATTTT.

The chain has TRBV20-1 and TRBJ2-5; maybe TRBD2 (6 bases). Germline V lookup: CDR1 DFQATT, CDR2 SNEGSKA (reference sequence). This CDR3 spans 12 amino acids. The CDR3 loop is CTLLGGLTPQYF. The DNA for the CDR3 is TGCACCTTGCTCGGAGGGCTAACGCCCCAGTACTTC.

This clonotype was seen ten or more times. The CDR3 DNA follows: TGTGCCAGCAGTTTGGGGACAGGGGTAAACACCGGGGAGCTGTTTTTT. This codes for CASSLGTGVNTGELFF. The J gene is TRBJ2-2, the V gene TRBV12-3 or TRBV12-4; 10 bases fit TRBD1. The CDR3 totals 16 residues. Trimming cost V 3 bases and J 2 bases; bases outside gene matches: 3.

This clonotype was seen repeatedly, ten times or more. This chain uses TRBV20-1 with TRBJ1-5; no clear D gene. CDR3 length: 12 amino acids. V lost 1 base to trimming and J lost 5 bases, with 6 bases between them. Germline CDR1 and CDR2: DFQATT and SNEGSKA (reference sequence). For the CDR3, the DNA is TGCAGTGCTAGAGCGGACCATCAGCCCCAGCATTTT. Translation: CSARADHQPQHF.

This clonotype was seen only a few times. The chain uses TRBV5-6 and TRBJ1-4; D remains unclear. Germline-derived CDR1 and CDR2 are SGHDT and YYEEEE. The CDR3 is 11 amino acids. Trimming shortened V by 0 bases and J by 11 bases, and 5 bases separated the two germline ends. CDR3 sequence (DNA): TGTGCCAGCAGCTTGGACTCCAAACTGTTTTTT. This gives the protein CASSLDSKLFF.

This clonotype appeared a few times. The rearrangement uses TRBV29-1 and TRBJ2-7; TRBD1 matches at 8 bases. There are 15 residues in the CDR3. V trimming: 0 bases; J trimming: 6 bases; junction bases outside the gene matches: 10. Germline V CDR1 and CDR2: SQVTM, ANQGSEA. CDR3 sequence reads: CSVEDRTGPFSEQYF. The CDR3 bases are TGCAGCGTTGAAGACAGGACAGGGCCGTTTAGCGAGCAGTACTTC.

This clonotype was observed at least ten times. The chain employs TRBV27 and TRBJ1-1; 10 bases map to TRBD1. The V and J ends lost 5 bases and 4 bases, in that order; junction bases with no gene match: 4. The CDR3 loop spans 14 amino acids. Germline loops: CDR1 MNHEY, CDR2 SMNVEV (reference sequence). The CDR3 is CASSPGTGATEAFF. CDR3 coding DNA: TGTGCCAGCAGTCCCGGGACAGGGGCCACTGAAGCTTTCTTT.

This clonotype has ten or more counts. V gene TRBV28 combines with J gene TRBJ1-2; tentatively, D is TRBD1 (6 bases). V lost 2 bases, J lost 4 bases, and 11 bases lay in between. The germline gives CDR1 MDHEN, CDR2 SYDVKM. This CDR3 spans 14 amino acids. The CDR3 DNA follows: TGTGCCAGCAGTTTACCGACAGGTGCCTATGGCTACACCTTC. Its translation is CASSLPTGAYGYTF.

This sequence joins TRBV2 and TRBJ1-1, with D possibly being TRBD1 (6 bases). With 7 bases removed from V and 2 bases from J, the gap between germline ends came to 14 bases. The germline V gene encodes CDR1 SNHLY and CDR2 FYNNEI. The CDR3 sequence is 14 residues long. The CDR3 loop reads CASNFWGQNTEAFF. The CDR3 nucleotides are TGTGCCAGCAACTTCTGGGGGCAAAACACTGAAGCTTTCTTT.

The CDR3: CASSLIRGNTIYF. The CDR3, as DNA: TGTGCCAGCAGCCTAATCAGGGGGAACACCATATATTTT. V gene TRBV11-3 combines with J gene TRBJ1-3; TRBD1 matches 7 bases. CDR1 is SGHNT, CDR2 YENEEA, per germline. The CDR3 is 13 residues long. The V gene end was trimmed by 5 bases and the J gene end by 7 bases; junction bases not matched to a gene: 5.

This clonotype was seen only a few times. The gene calls are TRBV20-1 and TRBJ1-5, with D hard to call. V was shortened by 1 base and J by 1 base, with 5 bases between the two germline ends. This CDR3 has 13 amino acids. Germline V gives CDR1 DFQATT, CDR2 SNEGSKA (reference sequence). The CDR3 protein is CSARVGSNQPQHF. CDR3 DNA: TGCAGTGCTAGAGTCGGGAGCAATCAGCCCCAGCATTTT.

This chain links TRBV20-1 with TRBJ1-1; D is unclear. The germline V gene encodes CDR1 DFQATT and CDR2 SNEGSKA (reference sequence). V was trimmed by 3 bases and J by 7 bases, leaving 15 bases between them. The CDR3 has 13 residues. The CDR3 DNA reads TGCAGTGCTAGTGCCGGGCCCTTAGGTGAAGCTTTCTTT. This encodes CSASAGPLGEAFF.